These 8 T cell receptor beta chains share one sample of origin, sequenced in a study of cytomegalovirus exposure and HLA in healthy donors. The PCR employed 60 Vbeta primers together with 13 Jbeta primers. Clones were sequenced by immunoSEQ multiplex PCR, and TCRdb holds only the in-frame ones, with some missing. The table lists some 120,000 clones, approximately 70% of them singletons. The sample comprised PBMCs. These receptor sequences come from a man younger than 40 in good health and CMV-seropositive.

The chain has TRBV5-8 and TRBJ1-2; possibly TRBD1 for D (5 bases). Trimming took 3 bases from V and 4 from J, leaving 16 bases between them. Looked up from germline, CDR1 is SGHTS and CDR2 is YDEGEE. The CDR3 extends over 15 amino acids. The CDR3 region is CASSWRDSMGYGYTF. CDR3 in DNA: TGTGCCAGCAGCTGGAGGGACTCGATGGGCTATGGCTACACCTTC.

The genes are TRBV5-4 and TRBJ1-2, with 8 bases lining up with TRBD1. The CDR3 covers 16 residues. Germline trimming cut 3 bases from V and 4 bases from J; bases unmatched to any gene: 11. Germline-derived CDR1 and CDR2 are SGHNT and YYREEE (reference sequence). CDR3 nucleotides: TGTGCCAGCAGCTCACCCGGACAGGGAGGGCCCTATGGCTACACCTTC. It is translated as CASSSPGQGGPYGYTF.

This sequence joins TRBV2 and TRBJ2-2; 7 positions agree with TRBD1. Germline trimming cut 3 bases from V and 2 bases from J; bases unmatched to any gene: 3. Looked up from germline, CDR1 is SNHLY and CDR2 is FYNNEI. The CDR3 sequence is 15 residues long. The CDR3 DNA reads as TGTGCCAGCAGTGAGAGGGGGCTTAACACCGGGGAGCTGTTTTTT. Translating it yields CASSERGLNTGELFF.

The chain links TRBV6-1 to TRBJ1-1, with no clear D. This CDR3 is built from 15 residues. The germline CDR1 and CDR2 sequences are MNHNS and SASEGT. V lost 6 bases, J lost 4 bases, and 18 bases lay in between. The chain's CDR3 is CASSSARVGSTEAFF. In DNA form, the CDR3 reads TGTGCCAGCAGCTCCGCCCGGGTCGGGAGCACTGAAGCTTTCTTT.

As DNA, the CDR3 is TGTGCCAGCAGCCCCGGAGCTCGGATCGGCACAGATACGCAGTATTTT. Protein sequence: CASSPGARIGTDTQYF. The rearrangement uses TRBV7-2 and TRBJ2-3; no definite D call. The CDR3 contains 16 residues. Germline CDR1 reads SGHTA; CDR2 reads FQGNSA. V lost 5 bases to trimming and J lost 1 base, with 16 bases between them.

The CDR3 bases are TGTGCCACCAGCAGATCCTCGGAGGGTCCAAACACTGAAGCTTTCTTT. This sequence encodes CATSRSSEGPNTEAFF. The chain uses TRBV15 and TRBJ1-1; D is unresolved. There are 16 residues in the CDR3. Trimming left V 2 bases short and J 2 bases short, with 15 bases between. The germline gives CDR1 LNHNV, CDR2 YYDKDF (reference sequence).

V gene TRBV5-6 combines with J gene TRBJ1-2; D is possibly TRBD1 (5 bases). The CDR3 totals 14 residues. From germline, CDR1 is SGHDT and CDR2 YYEEEE. The V gene lost 1 base and the J gene lost 8 bases, with 15 bases spanning the gap. The CDR3 sequence: CASSLPAGGTGYTF. In DNA form, the CDR3 reads TGTGCCAGCAGCTTGCCCGCGGGAGGGACCGGCTACACCTTC.

V is TRBV6-5 and J is TRBJ1-1; D is possibly TRBD1 (5 bases). Per germline, CDR1 MNHEY and CDR2 SVGAGI. This CDR3 is 13 amino acids long. Trimming removed 6 bases from V and 5 bases from J, with 13 bases in between. This CDR3 reads CASRGGYGTEAFF. The CDR3 coding sequence is TGTGCCAGCAGGGGGGGTTACGGAACTGAAGCTTTCTTT.